Below are 20 T cell receptor beta chains sequenced from a single sample in a study of OX40 agonist ivuxolimab in advanced cancers. Measured with immunoSEQ multiplex PCR; TCRdb has only the in-frame clones, and not every one. The sample has roughly 13,000 clones, more than 75% seen once. The material was CD4+ or CD8+ T cells sorted from blood, obtained in a trial of the OX40 agonist ivuxolimab. Receptors were obtained from an adult with an advanced solid tumor such as melanoma, head and neck, liver or kidney cancer.

The rearrangement uses TRBV18 and TRBJ1-1, with TRBD1 identical over 7 bases. This CDR3 region has 16 residues. V shed 3 bases, J shed 0 bases, and the junction held 7 bases outside the gene matches. CDR1 and CDR2 (germline): KGHSH, LQKENI. CDR3 bases: TGTGCCAGCTCACCGACAGGGTTGGGAATGAACACTGAAGCTTTCTTT. This codes for CASSPTGLGMNTEAFF.

This clone has only one observation. The chain links TRBV5-6 to TRBJ2-1, with 9 bases aligning to TRBD2. Germline CDR1 and CDR2: SGHDT and YYEEEE. CDR3 size: 17 residues. V dropped 4 bases and J dropped 8; count of bases not matched to a gene: 16. The CDR3 is CASSTFPWAGGHYEQFF. The CDR3 nucleotides read TGTGCCAGCAGCACATTCCCCTGGGCGGGGGGGCACTATGAGCAGTTCTTC.

The genes are TRBV7-9 and TRBJ2-3; 7 bases agree with TRBD1. This CDR3 comprises 17 residues. Germline lookup yields CDR1 SEHNR and CDR2 FQNEAQ (reference sequence). The trim removed 4 bases at V and 1 base at J, leaving 11 bases unmatched. The CDR3 loop reads CASSSYRGQAGTDTQYF. As DNA, the CDR3 is TGTGCCAGCAGCTCCTACAGAGGACAGGCCGGCACAGATACGCAGTATTTT.

The rearrangement uses TRBV6-5 and TRBJ2-1; D is unresolved. CDR1 is MNHEY, CDR2 SVGAGI, per germline. V was cut by 6 bases and J by 6 bases, with 12 bases left in between. This CDR3 contains 13 residues. The CDR3, as DNA: TGTGCCAGCAGCCCCGGACGGGTCAATGAGCAGTTCTTC. It specifies CASSPGRVNEQFF.

The chain recombines TRBV7-9 with TRBJ1-1, with D unclear. The CDR3 loop spans 12 amino acids. The V end was cut by 3 bases, the J end by 6 bases, with 8 bases between. The V gene's germline CDR1 is SEHNR and CDR2 FQNEAQ (reference sequence). The CDR3 protein is CASSLGGSEAFF. CDR3 nucleotides: TGTGCCAGCAGCTTGGGAGGGTCTGAAGCTTTCTTT.

V is TRBV4-3 and J is TRBJ1-5, with D hard to call. The CDR3 is made up of 17 amino acids. The V end lost 3 bases, the J end lost 2 bases, and 17 bases lay between the germline ends. From germline, CDR1 is LGHNA and CDR2 YSLEER. CDR3 coding DNA: TGCGCCAGCAGCCAGCTACTAACGGAAGGAGGCAATCAGCCCCAGCATTTT. This codes for CASSQLLTEGGNQPQHF.

The rearrangement links TRBV6-5 to TRBJ2-5; D call uncertain. Germline CDR1 MNHEY, CDR2 SVGAGI. CDR3 length equals 13 residues. Trimming removed 6 bases at V and 3 bases at J, with 11 bases between. This chain's CDR3 is CASSPVSEETQYF. In nucleotides, the CDR3 is TGTGCCAGCAGCCCCGTATCGGAAGAGACCCAGTACTTC.

The CDR3 loop reads CASSETRTAGTEAFF. The CDR3 DNA reads as TGCGCCAGCAGTGAGACCCGGACTGCGGGCACTGAAGCTTTCTTT. The J gene is TRBJ1-1, the V gene TRBV10-1; D not certain. In germline, CDR1 is WNHNN, CDR2 SYGVQD (reference sequence). This CDR3 is 15 amino acids long. The germline V and J ends were trimmed by 2 bases and 4 bases, with 14 bases remaining between them.

The chain combines TRBV5-1 with TRBJ2-1; 10 nucleotides align to TRBD2. V was pared by 4 bases and J by 8 bases, with 12 bases of the junction left unmatched. The germline gives CDR1 SGHRS, CDR2 YFSETQ. The CDR3 runs to 16 residues. The CDR3: CASSALAGATGDEQFF. The CDR3 DNA sequence: TGCGCCAGCAGCGCCCTAGCGGGGGCCACTGGCGATGAGCAGTTCTTC.

The CDR3 here is CASTSAHFTGTEQFF. Here the CDR3 DNA reads TGTGCCAGTACCTCCGCTCACTTCACAGGGACTGAGCAGTTCTTC. J is TRBJ2-1 and V is TRBV19, with D possibly matching TRBD1 (6 bases). This CDR3 region has 15 residues. Between the trimmed V and J ends, which lost 7 bases and 9 bases, there was a span of 22 bases. Germline CDR1 is LNHDA and CDR2 is SQIVND (reference sequence).

The chain is built from TRBV9 and TRBJ2-3, with D tentatively TRBD1 or TRBD2 (7 bases each). V lost 2 bases and J 9 bases, leaving 10 bases between the germline ends. The CDR3 has 12 residues. Germline assignment: CDR1 SGDLS and CDR2 YYNGEE. In DNA, the CDR3 is TGTGCCAGCAGCGTCCAGGGGGGGACGCAGTATTTT. Amino acid sequence: CASSVQGGTQYF.

The rearrangement joins TRBV27 to TRBJ2-5, with D hard to call. The CDR3 is 12 residues long. V dropped 6 bases and J dropped 2 bases, with 7 bases sitting between them. The germline V gene has CDR1 MNHEY and CDR2 SMNVEV (reference sequence). CDR3 in DNA: TGTGCCAGCAGGCAAGGGCAAGAGACCCAGTACTTC. Translated, it gives CASRQGQETQYF.

The chain couples TRBV4-3 to TRBJ2-5; 11 bases are shared with TRBD2. This CDR3 has 17 residues. CDR1 is LGHNA and CDR2 is YSLEER in the germline V gene. V lost 0 bases, J lost 1 base, and 4 bases stayed unmatched. In DNA form, the CDR3 reads TGCGCCAGCAGCCAAGATCGTAGCGGGGGGGCCCAAGAGACCCAGTACTTC. The encoded protein is CASSQDRSGGAQETQYF.

This clone was observed a few times. The V call is TRBV7-2, the J call TRBJ1-2; the D is unclear. Per the germline V gene, CDR1 is SGHTA and CDR2 is FQGNSA. The V end was cut by 5 bases, the J end by 7 bases, with 5 bases between. The CDR3 contains 10 residues. The CDR3 DNA is TGTGCCAGCAGCGGAGCTGGCTACACCTTC. This gives the protein CASSGAGYTF. Supplemented by reference TRBV7-2 and TRBJ1-2, the full variable domain reads GAGVSQSPSNKVTEKGKDVELRCDPISGHTALYWYRQSLGQGLEFLIYFQGNSAPDKSGLPSDRFSAERTGGSVSTLTIQRTQQEDSAVYLCASSGAGYTFGSGTRLTVV.

This clone was counted a few times. The rearrangement uses TRBV9 and TRBJ2-7; perhaps D is TRBD1 or TRBD2 (5 bases each). V shed 0 bases and J shed 5 bases, with 15 bases lying between them. Germline assignment: CDR1 SGDLS and CDR2 YYNGEE. There are 15 residues in the CDR3. CDR3 DNA: TGTGCCAGCAGCGTAGATGCCGGGGCTATCGACGAGCAGTACTTC. This encodes CASSVDAGAIDEQYF.

CDR3 DNA sequence: TGTGCCAGCAGTTACACCGGGACAGGGGCCGAAAAACTGTTTTTT. This sequence encodes CASSYTGTGAEKLFF. V is TRBV6-5 and J is TRBJ1-4, with 10 bases identical to TRBD1. V shed 2 bases, J shed 8 bases, and the junction held 5 bases outside the gene matches. The V gene's germline CDR1 is MNHEY and CDR2 SVGAGI. This CDR3 is built from 15 residues.

In nucleotides, the CDR3 is TGTGCCAGCAGTGTTTACAGGACAGGGGCCTACGAGCAGTACTTC. Protein product: CASSVYRTGAYEQYF. This chain joins TRBV2 and TRBJ2-7, with 9 bases that match TRBD1. V lost 4 bases and J lost 2; bases outside the gene matches: 6. The CDR3 spans 15 residues. Germline lookup yields CDR1 SNHLY and CDR2 FYNNEI.

This chain joins TRBV11-2 and TRBJ2-3; TRBD1 aligns across 10 bases. V dropped 5 bases and J dropped 6; count of bases not matched to a gene: 8. Germline CDR1 is SGHAT and CDR2 is FQNNGV. CDR3 length equals 15 residues. CDR3 bases: TGTGCCAGCAGCGACGGGACAGGGGTGACGGATACGCAGTATTTT. It is translated as CASSDGTGVTDTQYF.

The chain employs TRBV5-4 and TRBJ1-1, with TRBD1 as a possible D gene (5 bases). This CDR3 is built from 14 residues. Looked up from germline, CDR1 is SGHNT and CDR2 is YYREEE (reference sequence). V shed 0 bases and J shed 1 base, with 7 bases lying between them. The CDR3 sequence is CASSLDRRNTEAFF. DNA of the CDR3: TGTGCCAGCAGCTTGGACAGGAGGAACACTGAAGCTTTCTTT.

Notes on this clone: Germline and junction disagree at one end, which may indicate a read error. V usage is TRBV7-7 and J usage is TRBJ2-2; maybe TRBD1 (5 bases). The CDR3 length is 14 residues. Germline V gene sequence: CDR1 SSHAT, CDR2 FNYEAQ (reference sequence). The CDR3 loop reads CASSFSQGSGELFF. The DNA for the CDR3 is TGTGCTAGCAGCTTTAGCCAGGGCAGCGGGGAGCTGTTTTTT.